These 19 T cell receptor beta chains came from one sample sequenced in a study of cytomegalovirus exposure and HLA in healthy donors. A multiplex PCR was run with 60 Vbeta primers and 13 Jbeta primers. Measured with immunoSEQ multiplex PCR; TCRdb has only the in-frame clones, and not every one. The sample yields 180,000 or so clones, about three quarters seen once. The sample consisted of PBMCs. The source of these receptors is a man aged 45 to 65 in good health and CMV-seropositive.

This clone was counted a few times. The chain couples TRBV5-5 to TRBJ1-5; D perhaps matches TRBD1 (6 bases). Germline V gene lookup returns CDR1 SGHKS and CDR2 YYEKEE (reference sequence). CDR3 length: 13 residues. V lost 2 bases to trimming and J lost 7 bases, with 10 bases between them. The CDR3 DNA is TGTGCCAGCAGCTTAACAGGGTTGCAGCCCCAGCATTTT. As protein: CASSLTGLQPQHF. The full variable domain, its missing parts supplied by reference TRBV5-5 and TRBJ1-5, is DAGVTQSPTHLIKTRGQQVTLRCSPISGHKSVSWYQQVLGQGPQFIFQYYEKEERGRGNFPDRFSARQFPNYSSELNVNALLLGDSALYLCASSLTGLQPQHFGDGTRLSIL.

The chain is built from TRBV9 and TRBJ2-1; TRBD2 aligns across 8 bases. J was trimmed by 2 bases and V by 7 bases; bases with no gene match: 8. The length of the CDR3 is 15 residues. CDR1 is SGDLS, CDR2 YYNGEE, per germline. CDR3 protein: CASSGAGGAYNEQFF. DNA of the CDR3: TGTGCCAGCTCTGGGGCCGGGGGGGCCTACAATGAGCAGTTCTTC.

The CDR3 coding sequence is TGTGCCAGCAGCTTAGGAGCCAGGGGGCATCAGCCCCAGCATTTT. Its protein product is CASSLGARGHQPQHF. The chain has TRBV7-8 and TRBJ1-5; 8 positions match TRBD1. The length of the CDR3 is 15 residues. Germline-derived CDR1 and CDR2 are SGHVS and FQNEAQ. J lost 5 bases, V lost 1 base, and 4 bases had no gene match.

CDR3 nucleotide sequence: TGTGCCAGCAGTATCACCGGGACTACAACTAACACCGGGGAGCTGTTTTTT. Amino acids: CASSITGTTTNTGELFF. The chain has TRBV27 and TRBJ2-2; 7 bases align to TRBD2. The CDR3 is made up of 17 amino acids. The junction had 11 bases not matched to a gene; V was cut back by 5 bases and J by 2 bases. Germline V gives CDR1 MNHEY, CDR2 SMNVEV (reference sequence).

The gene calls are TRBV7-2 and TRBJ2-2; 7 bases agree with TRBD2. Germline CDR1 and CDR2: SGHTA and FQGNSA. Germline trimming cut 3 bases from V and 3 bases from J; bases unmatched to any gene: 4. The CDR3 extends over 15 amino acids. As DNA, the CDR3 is TGTGCCAGCAGCTTTAAGGGGAGGGACACCGGGGAGCTGTTTTTT. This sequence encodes CASSFKGRDTGELFF.

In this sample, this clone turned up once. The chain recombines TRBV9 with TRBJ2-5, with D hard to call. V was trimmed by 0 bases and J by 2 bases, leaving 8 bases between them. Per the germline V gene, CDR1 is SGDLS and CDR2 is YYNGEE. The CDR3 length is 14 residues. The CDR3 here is CASSVGDWQETQYF. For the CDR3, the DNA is TGTGCCAGCAGCGTAGGCGACTGGCAAGAGACCCAGTACTTC.

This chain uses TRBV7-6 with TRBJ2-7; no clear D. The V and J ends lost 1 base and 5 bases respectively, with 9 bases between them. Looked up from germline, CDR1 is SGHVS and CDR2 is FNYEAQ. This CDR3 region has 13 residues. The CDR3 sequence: CASSLGLRDEQYF. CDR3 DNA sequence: TGTGCCAGCAGCTTAGGCCTTCGGGACGAGCAGTACTTC.

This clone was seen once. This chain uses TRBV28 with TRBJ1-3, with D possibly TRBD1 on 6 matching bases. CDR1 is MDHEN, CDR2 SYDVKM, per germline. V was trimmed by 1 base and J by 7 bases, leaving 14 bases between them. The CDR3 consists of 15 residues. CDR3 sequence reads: CASSLLQGRGNTIYF. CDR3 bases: TGTGCCAGCAGTTTATTGCAGGGGAGAGGTAACACCATATATTTT.

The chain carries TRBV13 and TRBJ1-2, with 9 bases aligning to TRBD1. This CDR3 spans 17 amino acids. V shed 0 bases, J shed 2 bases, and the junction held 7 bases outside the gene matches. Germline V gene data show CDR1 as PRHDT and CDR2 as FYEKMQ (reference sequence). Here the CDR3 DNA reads TGTGCCAGCAGCTTAGGTCGCGGGGACAGGGCAAACTATGGCTACACCTTC. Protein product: CASSLGRGDRANYGYTF.

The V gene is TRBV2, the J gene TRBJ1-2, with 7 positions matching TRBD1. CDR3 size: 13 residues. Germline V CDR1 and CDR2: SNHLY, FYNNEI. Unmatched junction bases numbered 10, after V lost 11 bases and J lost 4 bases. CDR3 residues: CAVSGTDAYGYTF. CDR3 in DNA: TGTGCCGTCTCGGGGACAGATGCCTATGGCTACACCTTC.

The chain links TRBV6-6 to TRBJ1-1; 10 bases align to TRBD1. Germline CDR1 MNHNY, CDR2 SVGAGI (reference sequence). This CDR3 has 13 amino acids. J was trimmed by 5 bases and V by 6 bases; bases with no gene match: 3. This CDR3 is CASRGTGETEAFF. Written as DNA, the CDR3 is TGTGCCAGCAGGGGGACAGGGGAGACTGAAGCTTTCTTT.

DNA for the CDR3: TGTGCCAGCTCCCCGGGCAGGGAAGGGACTGAAGCTTTCTTT. It yields the protein CASSPGREGTEAFF. The V gene is TRBV5-4, the J gene TRBJ1-1; D is possibly TRBD1 (5 bases). V dropped 7 bases and J dropped 5 bases, with 18 bases sitting between them. The CDR3 covers 14 residues. Germline V gene data show CDR1 as SGHNT and CDR2 as YYREEE (reference sequence). The full variable domain, in which reference TRBV5-4 and TRBJ1-1 provide the parts outside the CDR3, is ETGVTQSPTHLIKTRGQQVTLRCSSQSGHNTVSWYQQALGQGPQFIFQYYREEENGRGNFPPRFSGLQFPNYSSELNVNALELDDSALYLCASSPGREGTEAFFGQGTRLTVV.

The CDR3 bases are TGTGCCAGCAGCTTAGCGTCAGTCGGAGGAAATCAGCCCCAGCATTTT. It is translated as CASSLASVGGNQPQHF. The rearrangement joins TRBV7-8 to TRBJ1-5; D is unresolved. The CDR3 spans 16 residues. Germline V CDR1 and CDR2: SGHVS, FQNEAQ. Trimming took off 0 bases at V and 4 bases at J, with 13 bases between the two ends.

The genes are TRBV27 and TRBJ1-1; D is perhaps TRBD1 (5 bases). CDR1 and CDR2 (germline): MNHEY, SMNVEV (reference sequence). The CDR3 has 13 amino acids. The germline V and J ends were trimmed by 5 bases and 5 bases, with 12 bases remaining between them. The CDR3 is CASSQKTETEAFF. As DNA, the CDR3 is TGTGCCAGCAGTCAAAAGACAGAGACTGAAGCTTTCTTT.

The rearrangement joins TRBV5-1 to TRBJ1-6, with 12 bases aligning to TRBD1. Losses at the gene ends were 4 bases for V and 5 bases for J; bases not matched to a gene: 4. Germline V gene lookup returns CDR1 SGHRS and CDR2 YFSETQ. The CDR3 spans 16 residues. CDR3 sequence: CASSPGTGGHNSPLHF. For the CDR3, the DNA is TGCGCCAGCAGCCCCGGGACAGGGGGCCATAATTCACCCCTCCACTTT.

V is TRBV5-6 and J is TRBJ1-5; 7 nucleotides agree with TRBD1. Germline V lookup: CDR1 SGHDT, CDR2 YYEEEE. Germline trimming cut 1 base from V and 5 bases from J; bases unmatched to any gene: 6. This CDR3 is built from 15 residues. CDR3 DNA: TGTGCCAGCAGCTTGAGGGACAGAGAAGATCAGCCCCAGCATTTT. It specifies CASSLRDREDQPQHF.

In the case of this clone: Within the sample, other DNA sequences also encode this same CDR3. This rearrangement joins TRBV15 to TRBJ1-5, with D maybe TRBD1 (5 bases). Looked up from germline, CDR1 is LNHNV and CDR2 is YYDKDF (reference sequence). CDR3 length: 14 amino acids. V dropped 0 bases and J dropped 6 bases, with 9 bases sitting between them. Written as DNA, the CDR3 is TGTGCCACCAGCAGAGATAGGGGAGGTCAGCCCCAGCATTTT. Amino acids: CATSRDRGGQPQHF.

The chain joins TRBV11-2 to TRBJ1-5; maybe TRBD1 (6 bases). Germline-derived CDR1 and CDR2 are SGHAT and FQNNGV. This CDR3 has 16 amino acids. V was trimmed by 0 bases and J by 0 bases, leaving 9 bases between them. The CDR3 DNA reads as TGTGCCAGCAGCTTAGACTCGGGACATAGCAATCAGCCCCAGCATTTT. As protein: CASSLDSGHSNQPQHF.

As DNA, the CDR3 is TGTGCCAGCAGCTTGACCAGGGGGTCCCACGAGCAGTACTTC. It translates to CASSLTRGSHEQYF. V and J are TRBV11-2 and TRBJ2-7; TRBD1 matches 7 bases. V lost 3 bases to trimming and J lost 5 bases; unmatched junction nucleotides: 7. This CDR3 region has 14 residues. Looked up from germline, CDR1 is SGHAT and CDR2 is FQNNGV.